Below, 28 T cell receptor beta chains from the same sample are listed, as sequenced in a study of cytomegalovirus exposure and HLA in healthy donors. Use of 60 Vbeta and 13 Jbeta primers characterized the PCR. Repertoires were generated with immunoSEQ multiplex PCR, while TCRdb's copy carries only in-frame clones and drops some. The table has around 99,000 clones, approximately 57% seen once; the top ten hold just under 6.5%. Sequencing input: PBMCs. The source is a woman in her 30s in good health and CMV-seronegative.

In its sample, this clone is medium-sized. This same CDR3 is encoded by further DNA sequences in the sample. V and J are TRBV5-6 and TRBJ2-7, with TRBD2 matching 9 bases. The CDR3 covers 16 residues. The ends lost 4 bases at V and 3 bases at J; junction bases unmatched: 11. Germline values: CDR1 SGHDT, CDR2 YYEEEE. The CDR3 nucleotides read TGTGCCAGCAGCCCCGGCGGTAGCGGGGGACTCTACGAGCAGTACTTC. Translating gives CASSPGGSGGLYEQYF.

The V call is TRBV6-1, the J call TRBJ2-7, with 10 bases identical to TRBD1. V trimming: 6 bases; J trimming: 0 bases; junction bases outside the gene matches: 5. Germline V gives CDR1 MNHNS, CDR2 SASEGT. CDR3 length equals 15 residues. CDR3 loop: CASRTGGAGSYEQYF. In DNA, the CDR3 is TGTGCCAGCAGGACAGGGGGCGCAGGCTCCTACGAGCAGTACTTC.

This clone was picked up a small number of times. The V gene is TRBV9, the J gene TRBJ2-1; 10 bases agree with TRBD2. Germline assignment: CDR1 SGDLS and CDR2 YYNGEE. This CDR3 has 14 amino acids. V trimming: 1 base; J trimming: 10 bases; junction bases outside the gene matches: 5. In DNA form, the CDR3 reads TGTGCCAGCAGCGTAACAGCGGGAGGGGGCGAGCAGTTCTTC. Translation gives CASSVTAGGGEQFF.

The rearrangement uses TRBV2 and TRBJ2-7; 13 positions agree with TRBD2. CDR3 length: 15 amino acids. V was clipped by 8 bases and J by 0 bases; unmatched bases: 4. CDR1 SNHLY and CDR2 FYNNEI come from the germline V gene. The CDR3: CASGLAGALSYEQYF. As DNA, the CDR3 is TGTGCCAGCGGACTAGCGGGAGCCCTCTCCTACGAGCAGTACTTC.

J is TRBJ1-2 and V is TRBV6-5, with D possibly matching TRBD1 (5 bases). The CDR3 sequence is 14 residues long. Between the trimmed V and J ends, which lost 5 bases and 4 bases, there was a span of 14 bases. Germline V gene sequence: CDR1 MNHEY, CDR2 SVGAGI. The CDR3 loop is CASSIKGFGYGYTF. DNA of the CDR3: TGTGCCAGCAGTATCAAGGGGTTCGGCTATGGCTACACCTTC.

The chain uses TRBV11-3 and TRBJ2-1; possible D gene TRBD2, 5 bases. This CDR3 is built from 14 residues. The V and J ends lost 1 base and 10 bases respectively, with 14 bases between them. Per the germline V gene, CDR1 is SGHNT and CDR2 is YENEEA. CDR3 nucleotides: TGTGCCAGCAGCTTAGGTAGTGGGAGTAACGAGCAGTTCTTC. Its protein is CASSLGSGSNEQFF.

The V gene is TRBV25-1, the J gene TRBJ2-3, with 7 bases aligning to TRBD1. Germline trimming cut 3 bases from V and 2 bases from J; bases unmatched to any gene: 8. The germline gives CDR1 MGHDK, CDR2 SYGVNS. This CDR3 has 16 residues. The CDR3 DNA reads as TGTGCCAGCAGTGACTTTGAGACAGGGTTCACAGATACGCAGTATTTT. Translated, it gives CASSDFETGFTDTQYF.

The CDR3: CASSLGGWGNTEAFF. The CDR3 bases are TGTGCCAGCAGCTTGGGCGGGTGGGGGAACACTGAAGCTTTCTTT. This chain uses TRBV5-4 with TRBJ1-1; D not certain. The CDR3 consists of 15 residues. With 0 bases removed from V and 1 base from J, the gap between germline ends came to 10 bases. CDR1 and CDR2 from the germline V gene are SGHNT and YYREEE (reference sequence).

The chain employs TRBV5-1 and TRBJ1-1; 7 bases line up with TRBD1. Germline values: CDR1 SGHRS, CDR2 YFSETQ. The trim removed 6 bases at V and 5 bases at J, leaving 13 bases unmatched. The CDR3 sequence is 15 residues long. CDR3 amino acids: CASTANYRGGTEAFF. CDR3 nucleotide sequence: TGCGCCAGCACCGCCAATTACAGGGGTGGTACTGAAGCTTTCTTT.

The chain links TRBV5-1 to TRBJ2-2; 8 positions match TRBD2. Germline-derived CDR1 and CDR2 are SGHRS and YFSETQ. There are 16 residues in the CDR3. With V trimmed by 7 bases and J by 4 bases, 12 bases remained unmatched. In DNA, the CDR3 is TGCGCCAGCCGAACCGGGACTCGGGAGGGCACCGGGGAGCTGTTTTTT. It is translated as CASRTGTREGTGELFF.

This rearrangement joins TRBV11-3 to TRBJ1-1; D uncertain. V lost 5 bases and J lost 1, with 8 bases in between. The CDR3 spans 13 residues. In germline, CDR1 is SGHNT, CDR2 YENEEA. This CDR3 is CASSVRGNTEAFF. The CDR3 nucleotides are TGTGCCAGCAGCGTTCGGGGGAACACTGAAGCTTTCTTT.

The chain links TRBV19 to TRBJ2-5; 10 nucleotides line up with TRBD2. Germline assignment: CDR1 LNHDA and CDR2 SQIVND (reference sequence). J was trimmed by 0 bases and V by 3 bases; bases with no gene match: 4. The CDR3 consists of 16 residues. CDR3 residues: CASSIKTSGYQETQYF. The CDR3 coding sequence is TGTGCCAGTAGTATTAAGACTAGCGGGTACCAAGAGACCCAGTACTTC.

This chain joins TRBV10-2 and TRBJ1-5, with TRBD1 matching 9 bases. Unmatched junction bases numbered 3, after V lost 6 bases and J lost 3 bases. CDR3 length equals 14 residues. CDR1 WSHSY and CDR2 SAAADI come from the germline V gene. The CDR3 is CASRGTGYNQPQHF. The CDR3 nucleotides are TGCGCCAGCAGGGGGACAGGGTACAATCAGCCCCAGCATTTT.

The chain recombines TRBV2 with TRBJ1-3, with D perhaps matching TRBD1 (6 bases). The germline V and J ends were trimmed by 6 bases and 0 bases, with 12 bases remaining between them. This CDR3 contains 15 residues. Per germline, CDR1 SNHLY and CDR2 FYNNEI. CDR3 in amino acids: CASRRGGDSGNTIYF. The CDR3 DNA is TGTGCCAGCAGAAGAGGGGGGGACTCTGGAAACACCATATATTTT.

The chain links TRBV4-2 to TRBJ2-2, with 12 bases identical to TRBD2. CDR1 and CDR2 (germline): LGHNA, YNFKEQ. Trimming removed 4 bases from V and 4 bases from J; junction bases left unmatched: 10. This CDR3 comprises 18 residues. CDR3 loop: CASSRETRTSGTTGELFF. As DNA, the CDR3 is TGTGCCAGCAGCCGGGAGACCCGGACTAGCGGGACCACCGGGGAGCTGTTTTTT.

The genes are TRBV27 and TRBJ2-7; TRBD1 aligns across 7 bases. From germline, CDR1 is MNHEY and CDR2 SMNVEV (reference sequence). With 7 bases clipped from V and 3 bases from J, the junction kept 12 bases outside the gene matches. The CDR3 has 15 residues. For the CDR3, the DNA is TGTGCCAGCACCAACTCGCCGGCAGGGGGCTACGAGCAGTACTTC. This codes for CASTNSPAGGYEQYF.

This clone was counted only a few times. The gene calls are TRBV27 and TRBJ2-7; 8 bases line up with TRBD2. In germline, CDR1 is MNHEY, CDR2 SMNVEV (reference sequence). J lost 4 bases, V lost 0 bases, and 5 bases had no gene match. This CDR3 contains 15 residues. Written as DNA, the CDR3 is TGTGCCAGCAGTTTATCGTCCCGGGAGGGTTACGAGCAGTACTTC. It specifies CASSLSSREGYEQYF.

The gene calls are TRBV25-1 and TRBJ1-2, with 8 bases lining up with TRBD1. This CDR3 is 17 amino acids long. V shed 3 bases, J shed 4 bases, and the junction held 13 bases outside the gene matches. Germline values: CDR1 MGHDK, CDR2 SYGVNS. The DNA for the CDR3 is TGTGCCAGCAGTGAGGGCCTGAGGACAGGGAACCGCTATGGCTACACCTTC. Protein sequence: CASSEGLRTGNRYGYTF.

The chain carries TRBV30 and TRBJ2-5, with TRBD2 matching 8 bases. The DNA end is more similar to TRBJ2-7, so the J call may be wrong. The CDR3 spans 13 residues. Germline CDR1 reads GTSNPN; CDR2 reads SVGIG (reference sequence). The CDR3 is CAWSGLAGLEQYF. The CDR3 nucleotides read TGTGCCTGGAGTGGGCTAGCGGGTCTCGAGCAGTACTTC.

V gene TRBV18 combines with J gene TRBJ2-7; the D gene is possibly TRBD1 (6 bases). CDR3 length equals 15 residues. Germline values: CDR1 KGHSH, CDR2 LQKENI. Trimming pared 3 bases from V and 1 base from J, leaving 13 bases between. CDR3 region: CASSPQGQPSYEQYF. CDR3 bases: TGTGCCAGCTCACCGCAAGGACAGCCTTCCTACGAGCAGTACTTC. Based on the CDR3 plus reference TRBV18 and TRBJ2-7, the full variable domain is NAGVMQNPRHLVRRRGQEARLRCSPMKGHSHVYWYRQLPEEGLKFMVYLQKENIIDESGMPKERFSAEFPKEGPSILRIQQVVRGDSAAYFCASSPQGQPSYEQYFGPGTRLTVT.

The V and J genes are TRBV28 and TRBJ2-3; the D gene is possibly TRBD1 (6 bases). Germline V gene sequence: CDR1 MDHEN, CDR2 SYDVKM. The CDR3 consists of 13 residues. The germline V and J ends were trimmed by 6 bases and 4 bases, with 11 bases remaining between them. Written as DNA, the CDR3 is TGTGCCAGCAGCCTCAGGGGCCCAGATACGCAGTATTTT. Protein product: CASSLRGPDTQYF.

This clone has a handful of counts. The rearrangement links TRBV7-3 to TRBJ2-5, with a possible D match to TRBD2 (5 bases). This CDR3 is built from 14 residues. Germline V gives CDR1 SGHTA, CDR2 FQGTGA. V was shortened by 0 bases and J by 5 bases, with 10 bases between the two germline ends. The CDR3 is CASSLTGSAETQYF. In DNA, the CDR3 is TGTGCCAGCAGCTTAACAGGGAGCGCTGAGACCCAGTACTTC.

The CDR3 here is CASSQGSGRANEQYF. As DNA, the CDR3 is TGCGCCAGCAGCCAAGGGAGCGGGAGGGCCAACGAGCAGTACTTC. The chain combines TRBV4-3 with TRBJ2-5; 10 nucleotides align to TRBD2. The J call may be wrong; the DNA end is better matched by TRBJ2-7. The CDR3 is made up of 15 amino acids. Germline CDR1 is LGHNA and CDR2 is YSLEER.

CDR3 sequence: CASSRTGELLNTGELFF. CDR3 coding DNA: TGCGCCAGCAGCCGAACAGGGGAACTTTTAAACACCGGGGAGCTGTTTTTT. The chain has TRBV5-1 and TRBJ2-2, with 7 nucleotides matching TRBD1. From germline, CDR1 is SGHRS and CDR2 YFSETQ. The CDR3 spans 17 residues. The V and J ends lost 4 bases and 2 bases, in that order; junction bases with no gene match: 11.

A remark on this clone: A junction end diverges from the germline sequence, so it may reflect a read error. The chain carries TRBV29-1 and TRBJ1-2, with 8 bases aligning to TRBD1. CDR1 SQVTM and CDR2 ANQGSEA come from the germline V gene. The CDR3 length is 13 residues. Here the CDR3 reads CSVETGQGDGYAF. The CDR3, as DNA: TGCAGCGTCGAGACTGGACAGGGAGATGGCTACGCCTTC.

At least ten counts were recorded for this clone. The chain carries TRBV5-4 and TRBJ1-1; D possibly corresponds to TRBD1 (5 bases). The CDR3 runs to 14 residues. Deletions cut 5 bases from V and 4 bases from J, with 15 bases between. Germline V gives CDR1 SGHNT, CDR2 YYREEE (reference sequence). CDR3 sequence reads: CASSYLQGTTEAFF. The CDR3 nucleotides are TGTGCCAGCAGTTACCTCCAGGGTACCACTGAAGCTTTCTTT.

The V and J genes are TRBV18 and TRBJ1-4; 10 nucleotides align to TRBD1. CDR3 size: 15 residues. Germline CDR1 KGHSH, CDR2 LQKENI. With 3 bases clipped from V and 5 bases from J, the junction kept 3 bases outside the gene matches. Written as DNA, the CDR3 is TGTGCCAGCTCACCGCGGACAGGGGGGAATGAAAAACTGTTTTTT. Its translation is CASSPRTGGNEKLFF. The variable domain in full, completed from reference TRBV18 and TRBJ1-4, reads NAGVMQNPRHLVRRRGQEARLRCSPMKGHSHVYWYRQLPEEGLKFMVYLQKENIIDESGMPKERFSAEFPKEGPSILRIQQVVRGDSAAYFCASSPRTGGNEKLFFGSGTQLSVL.

This sequence joins TRBV7-9 and TRBJ2-7; 9 bases line up with TRBD1. The ends lost 3 bases at V and 5 bases at J; junction bases unmatched: 11. The CDR3 contains 16 residues. Germline V gene sequence: CDR1 SEHNR, CDR2 FQNEAQ (reference sequence). The CDR3 nucleotides are TGTGCCAGCAGCTTGGGTAGTGGACAGGGGTTGAACGAGCAGTACTTC. Translated, it gives CASSLGSGQGLNEQYF.